The clone carrying this TCR beta chain came up many times. This sample is part of a study of T cells in Graves' hyperthyroidism and ophthalmopathy. Germline V CDR1 and CDR2: SQVTM, ANQGSEA. V shed 3 bases and J 8 bases; nucleotides not matched to a gene: 4. The CDR3 runs 12 residues. The CDR3 regions of TCR beta were amplified from RNA transcripts. Initially, a first-round RT-PCR of the TCR CDR3 employed the HTBI primer set. TCRdb analysed the multiplex PCR reads with MiXCR anew, one entry per CDR3 protein. Found here are 550,000 to 700,000 distinct CDR3 sequences, roughly 14% of them singletons; the top ten hold about 4%.

This receptor was taken from a woman between 40 and 55 years old with Graves' ophthalmopathy. The chain combines TRBV29-1 with TRBJ1-2; 9 bases agree with TRBD1. The sequencing input was blood. The CDR3 sequence: CSVEDRGQGYTF. The CDR3 DNA reads TGCAGCGTTGAGGACAGGGGTCAGGGCTACACCTTC.